The sequence of this T cell receptor beta chain was determined in a study of T cell responses to AZD1222 COVID-19 vaccine (dated by TCRdb to about 2021). About the investigation overall: TCR sequencing covered some 250 trial participants: 207 given two doses of AZD1222 and 26 given two doses of MenACWY control vaccine. Trial participants were enrolled into age subgroups of 18-55, 56-69 and 70-plus years, which contained around 150, 28 and 57 TCR-sequenced participants, respectively. The paper as a whole reports these results and caveats: The 56-69-year group was small, and its depth increase did not reach significance, likely because of low power. The whole spike protein was spanned by vaccine-associated CD4 TCRs, and dominant responses were seen in regions 160-218 and 743-854. Participants were mostly white British, with more females than males. The authors suggested clonal diversity may have been underestimated. Because no day 14 peak-response samples were available, repertoires were characterized only after the peak T cell response. Epitopes outside the regions mutated in the B.1.351 and B.1.1.7 variants were reportedly recognized by nearly half of the unique spike-specific TCRs. A significant rise in spike-specific TCR breadth and depth was observed after two AZD1222 doses relative to day 0 and relative to MenACWY recipients. Conclusions about previously exposed vaccinees are limited because only six or seven AZD1222 recipients were SARS-CoV-2 seropositive at baseline.

The CDR3 regions of human TCRbeta chains were analyzed by immunosequencing. The authors processed their data as follows. TCRs in the repertoires were matched against a reference library of SARS-CoV-2-specific TCRs that had been generated with the MIRA antigen-specificity platform. Breadth was defined as the fraction of unique TCRs that were SARS-CoV-2-associated, and depth was defined as the fraction of total T cells that were SARS-CoV-2-associated. Using the MIRA data, each spike-specific TCR was mapped to the spike region that the TCR reacts to and placed in a CD4 or CD8 class. Log10-transformed breadth and depth values were compared by one-way ANOVA with Sidak's multiple comparisons tests. In TCRdb, the immuneACCESS table is reduced to in-frame sequences with V and J assigned. These tables do not hold every clone; where another copy was compared, an unresolved V gene accounts for under half, and the others remain unexplained. For V, J and clone size, that table is used; D and trimming come from the DNA. Within this sample are about 82,000 clones, with 80% to 95% of them counted one time only. Around 3.2% of the sample comes from the top ten.

Details on this clone: There is no known antigen for this receptor. The record has no base qualities; no much larger clone is one base away.

This sample's time point label indicates: about 28 days (+/-7) after the second vaccine dose. AZD1222 recipients given second doses at about 4 weeks or at about 12 weeks were pooled, since spike-specific TCR depth and breadth were not found to differ between the two schedules. Samples from vaccinated people were obtained from the UK trials COV001 and COV002, which included a single-blind randomized controlled phase 2/3 trial of AZD1222 (ChAdOx1 nCoV-19) in healthy adults. Trial participant PBMC samples were collected at day 0 and day 28 after the second dose for TCRbeta chain sequencing. According to the germline V gene (reference sequence), CDR1 reads SGHNT and CDR2 reads YYREEE. V trim: 4 bases; J trim: 0 bases; unmatched bases: 7. Measured from the cysteine to the phenylalanine, the CDR3 is 17 residues long. Left in the record is the CDR3 DNA by itself, 51 bases read in frame from the first base.

The sample in question was peripheral blood, obtained 28 days after the second AZD1222 dose. Recombination connected TRBV5-4 to TRBJ2-6; the central 7 bases match TRBD2. The receptor was isolated from an adult who received the AZD1222 COVID-19 vaccine. The DNA sequence is as follows: TGTGCCAGCAGCCCGGGAGGCCCAAGCTCTGGGGCCAACGTCCTGACTTTC. Its protein product is CASSPGGPSSGANVLTF. Reference TRBV5-4 and TRBJ2-6 proteins supply the regions before and after the CDR3; the full variable domain is: ETGVTQSPTHLIKTRGQQVTLRCSSQSGHNTVSWYQQALGQGPQFIFQYYREEENGRGNFPPRFSGLQFPNYSSELNVNALELDDSALYLCASSPGGPSSGANVLTFGAGSRLTVL.